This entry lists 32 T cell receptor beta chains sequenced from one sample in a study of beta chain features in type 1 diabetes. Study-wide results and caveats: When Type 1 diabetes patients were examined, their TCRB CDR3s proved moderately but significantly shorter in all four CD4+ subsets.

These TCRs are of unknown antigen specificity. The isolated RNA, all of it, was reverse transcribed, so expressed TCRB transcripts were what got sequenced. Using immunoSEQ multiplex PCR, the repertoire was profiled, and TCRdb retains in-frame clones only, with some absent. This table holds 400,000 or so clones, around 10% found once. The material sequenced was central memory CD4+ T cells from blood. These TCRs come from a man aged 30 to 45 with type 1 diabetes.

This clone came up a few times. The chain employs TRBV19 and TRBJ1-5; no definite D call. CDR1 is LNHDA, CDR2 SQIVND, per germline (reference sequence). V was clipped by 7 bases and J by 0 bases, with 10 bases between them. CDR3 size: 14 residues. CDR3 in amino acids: CASNLGNSNQPQHF. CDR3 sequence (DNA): TGTGCCAGTAATCTAGGAAATAGCAATCAGCCCCAGCATTTT.

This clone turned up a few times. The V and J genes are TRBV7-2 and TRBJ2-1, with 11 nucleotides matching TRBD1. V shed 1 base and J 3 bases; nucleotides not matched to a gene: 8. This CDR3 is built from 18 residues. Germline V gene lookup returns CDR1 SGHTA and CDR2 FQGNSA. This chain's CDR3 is CASSLDQSGTGGYNEQFF. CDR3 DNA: TGTGCCAGCAGCTTAGATCAGTCTGGGACAGGGGGCTACAATGAGCAGTTCTTC.

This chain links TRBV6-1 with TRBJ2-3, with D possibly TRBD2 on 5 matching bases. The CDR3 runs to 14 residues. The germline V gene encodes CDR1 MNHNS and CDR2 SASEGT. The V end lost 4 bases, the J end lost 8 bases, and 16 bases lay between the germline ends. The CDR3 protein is CASSARPTEGTQYF. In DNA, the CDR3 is TGTGCCAGCAGTGCTCGACCCACCGAGGGTACGCAGTATTTT.

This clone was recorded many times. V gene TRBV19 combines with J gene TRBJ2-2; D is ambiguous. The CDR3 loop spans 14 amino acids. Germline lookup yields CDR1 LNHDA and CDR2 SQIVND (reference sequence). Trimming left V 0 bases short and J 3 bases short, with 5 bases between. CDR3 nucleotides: TGTGCCAGTAGTATAGAGGCCTACACCGGGGAGCTGTTTTTT. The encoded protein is CASSIEAYTGELFF.

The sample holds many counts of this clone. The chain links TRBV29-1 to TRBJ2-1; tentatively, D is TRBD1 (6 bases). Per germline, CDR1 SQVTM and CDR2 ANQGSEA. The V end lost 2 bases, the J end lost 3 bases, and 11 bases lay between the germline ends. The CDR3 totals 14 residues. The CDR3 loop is CSVENRQDYNEQFF. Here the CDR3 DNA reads TGCAGCGTTGAAAATCGACAGGACTACAATGAGCAGTTCTTC.

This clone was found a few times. CDR3 amino acids: CASIAGNNEQFF. CDR3 coding DNA: TGCGCCAGCATCGCGGGGAACAATGAGCAGTTCTTC. The chain links TRBV4-3 to TRBJ2-1; TRBD2 might be the D (6 bases). The germline gives CDR1 LGHNA, CDR2 YSLEER. This CDR3 contains 12 residues. Between the trimmed V and J ends, which lost 7 bases and 5 bases, there was a span of 9 bases.

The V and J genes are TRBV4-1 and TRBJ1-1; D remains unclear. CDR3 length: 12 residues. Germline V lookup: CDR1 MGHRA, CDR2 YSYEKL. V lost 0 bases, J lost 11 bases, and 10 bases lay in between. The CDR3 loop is CASSQESRVAFF. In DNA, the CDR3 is TGCGCCAGCAGCCAAGAATCACGTGTCGCTTTCTTT.

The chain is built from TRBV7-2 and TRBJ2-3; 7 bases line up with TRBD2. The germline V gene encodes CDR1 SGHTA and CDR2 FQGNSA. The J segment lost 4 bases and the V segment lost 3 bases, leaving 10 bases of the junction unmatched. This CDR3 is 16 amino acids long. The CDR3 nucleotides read TGTGCCAGCAGCTTCACATGGGGGAGGGCCCCAGATACGCAGTATTTT. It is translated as CASSFTWGRAPDTQYF.

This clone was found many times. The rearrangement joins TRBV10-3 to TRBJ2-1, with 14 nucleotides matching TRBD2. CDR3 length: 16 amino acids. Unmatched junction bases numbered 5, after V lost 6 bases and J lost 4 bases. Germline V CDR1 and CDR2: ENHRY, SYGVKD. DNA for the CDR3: TGTGCCATCAGGGGGACTAGCGGGAGTGGGTACAATGAGCAGTTCTTC. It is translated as CAIRGTSGSGYNEQFF.

In nucleotides, the CDR3 is TGTGCCAGCAGCTTAAGACCCTCCACAGGGGGCATCTATGGCTACACCTTC. Encoded protein: CASSLRPSTGGIYGYTF. This chain links TRBV7-3 with TRBJ1-2, with TRBD1 matching over 9 bases. The CDR3 sequence is 17 residues long. V was pared by 1 base and J by 4 bases, with 10 bases of the junction left unmatched. Germline V gene lookup returns CDR1 SGHTA and CDR2 FQGTGA.

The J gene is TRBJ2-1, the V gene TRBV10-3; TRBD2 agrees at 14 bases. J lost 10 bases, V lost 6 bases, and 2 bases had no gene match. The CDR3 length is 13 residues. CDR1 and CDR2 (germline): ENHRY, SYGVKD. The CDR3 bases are TGTGCCATCAGGGGACTAGCGGGAGACGAGCAGTTCTTC. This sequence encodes CAIRGLAGDEQFF.

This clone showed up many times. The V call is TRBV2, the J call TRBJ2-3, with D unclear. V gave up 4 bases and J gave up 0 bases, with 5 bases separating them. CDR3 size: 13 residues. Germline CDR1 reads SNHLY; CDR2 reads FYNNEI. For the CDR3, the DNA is TGTGCCAGCAGTGCGTCCAGCACAGATACGCAGTATTTT. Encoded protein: CASSASSTDTQYF.

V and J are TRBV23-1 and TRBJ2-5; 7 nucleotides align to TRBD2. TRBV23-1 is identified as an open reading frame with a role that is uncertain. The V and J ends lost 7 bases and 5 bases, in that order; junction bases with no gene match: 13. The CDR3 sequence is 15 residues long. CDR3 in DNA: TGCGCCAGCAAAACCGTAGAGCGGGACGGGGAGACCCAGTACTTC. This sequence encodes CASKTVERDGETQYF.

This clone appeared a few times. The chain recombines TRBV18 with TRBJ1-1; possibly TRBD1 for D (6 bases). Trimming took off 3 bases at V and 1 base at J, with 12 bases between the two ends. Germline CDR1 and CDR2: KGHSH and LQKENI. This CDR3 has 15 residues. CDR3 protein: CASSPIQGRNTEAFF. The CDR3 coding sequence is TGTGCCAGCTCACCGATACAGGGAAGGAACACTGAAGCTTTCTTT.

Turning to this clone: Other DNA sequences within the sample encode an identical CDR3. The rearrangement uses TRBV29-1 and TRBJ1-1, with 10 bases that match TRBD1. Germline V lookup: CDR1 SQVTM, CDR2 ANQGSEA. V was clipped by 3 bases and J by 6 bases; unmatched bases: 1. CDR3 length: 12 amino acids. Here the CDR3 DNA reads TGCAGCGTTGAGGGACAGGGGCCTGAAGCTTTCTTT. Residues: CSVEGQGPEAFF.

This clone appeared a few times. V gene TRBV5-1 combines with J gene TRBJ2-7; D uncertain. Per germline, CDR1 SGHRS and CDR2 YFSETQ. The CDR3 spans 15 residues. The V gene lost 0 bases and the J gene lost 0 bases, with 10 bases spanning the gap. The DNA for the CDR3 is TGCGCCAGCAGCTTGGGAGCTGCGAACTCCTACGAGCAGTACTTC. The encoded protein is CASSLGAANSYEQYF.

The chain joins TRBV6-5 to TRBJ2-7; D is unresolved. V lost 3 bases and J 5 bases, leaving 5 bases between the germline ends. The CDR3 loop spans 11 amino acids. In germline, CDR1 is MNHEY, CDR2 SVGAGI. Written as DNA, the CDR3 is TGTGCCAGCAGTTATAGGCACGAGCAGTACTTC. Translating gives CASSYRHEQYF.

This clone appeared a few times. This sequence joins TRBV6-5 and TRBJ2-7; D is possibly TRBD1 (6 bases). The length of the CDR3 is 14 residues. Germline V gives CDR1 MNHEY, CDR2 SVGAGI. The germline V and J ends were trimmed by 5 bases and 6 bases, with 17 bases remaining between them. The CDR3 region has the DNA TGTGCCAGCAGTGAGATGGACAGATTGGGCGAGCAGTACTTC. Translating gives CASSEMDRLGEQYF.

The CDR3 protein is CASSLPRDSQNTQYF. The DNA for the CDR3 is TGTGCCAGCAGCTTACCCCGGGACTCCCAAAATACGCAGTATTTT. This rearrangement joins TRBV5-4 to TRBJ2-3, with a weak D call TRBD2 (6 bases). The CDR3 is made up of 15 amino acids. Germline V gene lookup returns CDR1 SGHNT and CDR2 YYREEE (reference sequence). The ends were cut back, 2 bases at V and 7 bases at J, with 17 bases in the middle.

The DNA for the CDR3 is TGTGCCAGCAGCCCAAGGAACCTCCAAGAGACCCAGTACTTC. Protein product: CASSPRNLQETQYF. This chain links TRBV7-9 with TRBJ2-5; D gene unclear. Germline V gene sequence: CDR1 SEHNR, CDR2 FQNEAQ (reference sequence). V dropped 5 bases and J dropped 1 base, with 11 bases sitting between them. This CDR3 has 14 residues.

The DNA of the CDR3 is TGTGCCAGCAGCTTTAAAGCGGGAGGGCCAAATACGCAGTATTTT. It specifies CASSFKAGGPNTQYF. The J gene is TRBJ2-3, the V gene TRBV7-2; 10 nucleotides match TRBD2. The junction had 7 bases not matched to a gene; V was cut back by 3 bases and J by 7 bases. CDR1 SGHTA and CDR2 FQGNSA come from the germline V gene. This CDR3 is built from 15 residues.

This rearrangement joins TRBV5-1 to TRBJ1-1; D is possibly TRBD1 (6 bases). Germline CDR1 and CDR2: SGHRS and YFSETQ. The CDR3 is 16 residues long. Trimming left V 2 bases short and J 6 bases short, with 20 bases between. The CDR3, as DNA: TGCGCCAGCAGCTTTATACAGGGATCGAGGGGGGCTGAAGCTTTCTTT. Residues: CASSFIQGSRGAEAFF. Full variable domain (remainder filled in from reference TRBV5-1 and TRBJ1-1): KAGVTQTPRYLIKTRGQQVTLSCSPISGHRSVSWYQQTPGQGLQFLFEYFSETQRNKGNFPGRFSGRQFSNSRSEMNVSTLELGDSALYLCASSFIQGSRGAEAFFGQGTRLTVV.

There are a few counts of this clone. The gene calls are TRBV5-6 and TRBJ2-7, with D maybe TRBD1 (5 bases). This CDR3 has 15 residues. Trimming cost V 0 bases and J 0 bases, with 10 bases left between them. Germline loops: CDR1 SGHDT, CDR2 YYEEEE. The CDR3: CASSLEPTGSYEQYF. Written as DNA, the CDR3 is TGTGCCAGCAGCTTGGAACCCACAGGCTCCTACGAGCAGTACTTC.

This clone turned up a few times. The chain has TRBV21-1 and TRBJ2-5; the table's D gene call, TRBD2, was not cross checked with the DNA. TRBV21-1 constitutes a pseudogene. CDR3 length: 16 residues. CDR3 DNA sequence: TGTGCCAGCAGCAAAAAATATAGATTGAACTCAGAGACCCAGTACTTC. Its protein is CASSKKYRLNSETQYF.

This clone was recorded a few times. CDR3 bases: TGTGCCAGCAGACGCGAGGACAGGGTCGGGCAGCCCCAGCATTTT. Translated, it gives CASRREDRVGQPQHF. This chain uses TRBV6-6 with TRBJ1-5, with 8 bases matching TRBD1. The CDR3 totals 15 residues. Germline V gene sequence: CDR1 MNHNY, CDR2 SVGAGI (reference sequence). V trimming: 6 bases; J trimming: 7 bases; junction bases outside the gene matches: 11.

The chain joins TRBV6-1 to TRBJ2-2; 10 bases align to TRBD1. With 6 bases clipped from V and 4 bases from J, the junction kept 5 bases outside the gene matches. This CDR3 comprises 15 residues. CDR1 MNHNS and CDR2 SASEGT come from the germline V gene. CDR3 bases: TGTGCCAGCAGATGGGGACAGGGGTTCACCGGGGAGCTGTTTTTT. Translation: CASRWGQGFTGELFF.

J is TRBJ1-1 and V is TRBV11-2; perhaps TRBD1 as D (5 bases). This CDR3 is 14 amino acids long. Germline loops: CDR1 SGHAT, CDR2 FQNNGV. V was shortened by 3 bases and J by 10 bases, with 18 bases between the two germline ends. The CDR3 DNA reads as TGTGCCAGCAGCTTTAGCCAGACCAAAAGGGGAGCTTTCTTT. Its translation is CASSFSQTKRGAFF.

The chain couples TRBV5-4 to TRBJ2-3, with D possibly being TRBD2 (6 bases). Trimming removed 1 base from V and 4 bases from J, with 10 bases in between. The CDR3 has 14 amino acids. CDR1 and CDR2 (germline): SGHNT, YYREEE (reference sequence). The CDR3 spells CASSLRGSADTQYF. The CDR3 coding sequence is TGTGCCAGCAGCTTGCGGGGGTCCGCAGATACGCAGTATTTT.

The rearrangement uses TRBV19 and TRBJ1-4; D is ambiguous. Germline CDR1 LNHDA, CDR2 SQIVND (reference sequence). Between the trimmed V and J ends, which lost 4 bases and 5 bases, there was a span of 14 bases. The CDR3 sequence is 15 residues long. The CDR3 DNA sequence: TGTGCCAGTAGTACAACCGCCGGAGGGAATGAAAAACTGTTTTTT. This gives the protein CASSTTAGGNEKLFF.

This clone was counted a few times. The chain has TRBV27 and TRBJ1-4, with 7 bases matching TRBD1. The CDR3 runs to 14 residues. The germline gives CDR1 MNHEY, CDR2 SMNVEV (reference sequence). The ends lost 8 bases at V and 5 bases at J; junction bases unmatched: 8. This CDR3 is CASQSGGLNEKLFF. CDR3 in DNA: TGTGCCAGCCAATCAGGGGGACTAAATGAAAAACTGTTTTTT.

CDR3 coding DNA: TGTGCCAGCACCAGTACAAGGAACTATGGCTACACCTTC. Amino acid sequence: CASTSTRNYGYTF. V gene TRBV6-1 combines with J gene TRBJ1-2; D remains ambiguous. This CDR3 is 13 amino acids long. Germline assignment: CDR1 MNHNS and CDR2 SASEGT. Trimming took off 7 bases at V and 2 bases at J, with 11 bases between the two ends.

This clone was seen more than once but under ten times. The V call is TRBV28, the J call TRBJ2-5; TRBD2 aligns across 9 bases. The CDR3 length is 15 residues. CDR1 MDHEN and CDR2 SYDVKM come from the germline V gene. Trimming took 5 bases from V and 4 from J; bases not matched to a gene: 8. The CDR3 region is CASSPSGTSRETQYF. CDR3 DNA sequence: TGTGCCAGCAGTCCATCCGGGACTAGCCGAGAGACCCAGTACTTC.